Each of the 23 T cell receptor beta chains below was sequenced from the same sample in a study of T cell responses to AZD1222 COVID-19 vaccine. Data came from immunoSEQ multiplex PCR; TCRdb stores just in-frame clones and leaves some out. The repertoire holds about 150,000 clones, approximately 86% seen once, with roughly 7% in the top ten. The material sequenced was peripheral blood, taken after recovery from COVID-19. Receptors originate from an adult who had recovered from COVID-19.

CDR3 DNA: TGTGCCAGCAGTGAAACGATTAACTATGGCTACACCTTC. It is translated as CASSETINYGYTF. The V call is TRBV6-1, the J call TRBJ1-2; D is undetermined. V shed 2 bases and J shed 1 base, with 5 bases lying between them. Germline CDR1 MNHNS, CDR2 SASEGT. The CDR3 runs to 13 residues.

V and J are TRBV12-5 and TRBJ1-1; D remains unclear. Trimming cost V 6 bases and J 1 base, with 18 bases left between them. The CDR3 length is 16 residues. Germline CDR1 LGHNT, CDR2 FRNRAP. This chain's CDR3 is CASGPHIRLRNTEAFF. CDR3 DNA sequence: TGTGCTAGTGGACCCCACATTCGGCTTCGGAACACTGAAGCTTTCTTT.

CDR3: CSVEPLEAPVAPIYF. DNA for the CDR3: TGCAGCGTTGAACCTTTGGAGGCACCCGTCGCTCCCATATATTTT. The chain uses TRBV29-1 and TRBJ1-3; no firm D call. The germline V gene has CDR1 SQVTM and CDR2 ANQGSEA. This CDR3 comprises 15 residues. V was shortened by 2 bases and J by 11 bases, with 22 bases between the two germline ends.

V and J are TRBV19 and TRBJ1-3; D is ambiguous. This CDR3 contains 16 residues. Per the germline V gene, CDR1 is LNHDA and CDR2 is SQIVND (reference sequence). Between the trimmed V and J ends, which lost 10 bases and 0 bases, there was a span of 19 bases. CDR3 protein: CATKGGSPSSGNTIYF. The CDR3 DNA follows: TGTGCCACTAAAGGCGGCAGTCCGAGCTCTGGAAACACCATATATTTT.

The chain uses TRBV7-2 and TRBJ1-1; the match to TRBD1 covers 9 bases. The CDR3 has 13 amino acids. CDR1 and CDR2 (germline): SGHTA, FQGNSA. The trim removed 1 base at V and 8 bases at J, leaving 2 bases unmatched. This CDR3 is CASSLVGTGEAFF. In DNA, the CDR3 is TGTGCCAGCAGCTTAGTCGGGACAGGGGAAGCTTTCTTT.

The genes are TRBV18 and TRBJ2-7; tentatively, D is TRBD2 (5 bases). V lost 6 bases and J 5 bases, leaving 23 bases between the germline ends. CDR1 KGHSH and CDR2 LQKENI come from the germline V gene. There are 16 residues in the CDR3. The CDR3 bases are TGTGCCAGCTCTCAAAAGAAAGGCGGGTCTGGCCACGAGCAGTACTTC. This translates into CASSQKKGGSGHEQYF.

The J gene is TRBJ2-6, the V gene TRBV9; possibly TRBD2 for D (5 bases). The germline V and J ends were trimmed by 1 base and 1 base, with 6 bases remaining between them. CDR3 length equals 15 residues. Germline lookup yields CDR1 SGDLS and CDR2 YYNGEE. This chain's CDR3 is CASSVSGSGANVLTF. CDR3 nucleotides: TGTGCCAGCAGCGTAAGCGGATCTGGGGCCAACGTCCTGACTTTC.

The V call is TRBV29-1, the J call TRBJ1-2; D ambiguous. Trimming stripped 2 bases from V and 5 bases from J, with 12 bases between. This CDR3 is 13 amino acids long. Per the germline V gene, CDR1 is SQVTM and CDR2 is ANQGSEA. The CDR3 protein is CSVESDTRYGYTF. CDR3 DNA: TGCAGCGTTGAAAGCGACACTCGGTATGGCTACACCTTC.

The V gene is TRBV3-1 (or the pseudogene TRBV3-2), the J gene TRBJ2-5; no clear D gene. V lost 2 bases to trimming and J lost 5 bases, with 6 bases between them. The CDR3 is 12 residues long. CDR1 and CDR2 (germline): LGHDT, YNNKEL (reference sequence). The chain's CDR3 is CASSQSRETQYF. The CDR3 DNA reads TGTGCCAGCAGCCAATCAAGGGAGACCCAGTACTTC.

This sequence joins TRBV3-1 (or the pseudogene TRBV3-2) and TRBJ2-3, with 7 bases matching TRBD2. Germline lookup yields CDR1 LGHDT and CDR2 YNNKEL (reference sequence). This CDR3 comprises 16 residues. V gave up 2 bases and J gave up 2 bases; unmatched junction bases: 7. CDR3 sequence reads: CASSQRGAGFTDTQYF. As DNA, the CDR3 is TGTGCCAGCAGCCAAAGAGGAGCGGGATTCACAGATACGCAGTATTTT.

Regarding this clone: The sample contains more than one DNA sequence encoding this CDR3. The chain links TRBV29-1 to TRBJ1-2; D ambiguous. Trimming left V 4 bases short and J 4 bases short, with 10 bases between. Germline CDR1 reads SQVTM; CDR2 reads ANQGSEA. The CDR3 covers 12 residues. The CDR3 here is CSVGSDTYGYTF. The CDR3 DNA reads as TGCAGCGTTGGATCTGATACCTATGGCTACACCTTC.

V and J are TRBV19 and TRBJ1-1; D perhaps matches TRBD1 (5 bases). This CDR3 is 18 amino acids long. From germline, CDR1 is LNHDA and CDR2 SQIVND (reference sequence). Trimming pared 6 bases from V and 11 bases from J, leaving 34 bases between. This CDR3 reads CASRPGEGALSYRRSAFF. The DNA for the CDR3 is TGTGCCAGTAGACCGGGAGAAGGGGCCCTCTCTTATCGGAGAAGTGCTTTCTTT.

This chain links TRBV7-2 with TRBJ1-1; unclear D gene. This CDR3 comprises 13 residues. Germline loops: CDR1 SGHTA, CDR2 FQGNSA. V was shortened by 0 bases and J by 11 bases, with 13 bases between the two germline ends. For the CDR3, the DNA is TGTGCCAGCAGCTTAGCGGAAGGCGGGAATGCTTTCTTT. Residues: CASSLAEGGNAFF.

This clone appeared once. The CDR3 bases are TGTGCCAGCAGTGCAGGACAGGGGGCAGGAGAAAAACTGTTTTTT. Translating gives CASSAGQGAGEKLFF. This rearrangement joins TRBV6-4 to TRBJ1-4; 11 nucleotides line up with TRBD1. The CDR3 sequence is 15 residues long. Germline V CDR1 and CDR2: MRHNA, SNTAGT. Unmatched junction bases numbered 6, after V lost 4 bases and J lost 8 bases.

The CDR3 spells CASSQGRDRGRQAGNTIYF. The CDR3, as DNA: TGTGCCAGCAGCCAAGGTCGGGACAGGGGGCGCCAGGCTGGAAACACCATATATTTT. The chain couples TRBV4-2 to TRBJ1-3, with TRBD1 identical over 12 bases. This CDR3 is built from 19 residues. The V gene's germline CDR1 is LGHNA and CDR2 YNFKEQ. Trimming at V came to 1 base and at J to 2 bases, leaving 9 bases not matched to a gene.

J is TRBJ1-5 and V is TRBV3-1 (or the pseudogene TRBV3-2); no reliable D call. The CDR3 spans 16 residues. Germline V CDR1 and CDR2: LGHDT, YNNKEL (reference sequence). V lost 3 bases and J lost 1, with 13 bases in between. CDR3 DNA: TGTGCCAGCAGCCATGGACTGGACGAGAGCAATCAGCCCCAGCATTTT. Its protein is CASSHGLDESNQPQHF.

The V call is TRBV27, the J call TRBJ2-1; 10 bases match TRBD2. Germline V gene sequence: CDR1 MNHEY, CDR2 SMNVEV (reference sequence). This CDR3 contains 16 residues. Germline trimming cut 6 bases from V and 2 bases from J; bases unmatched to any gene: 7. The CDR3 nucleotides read TGTGCCAGCAGCTATATAGCGGGAGGCCCCTACAATGAGCAGTTCTTC. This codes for CASSYIAGGPYNEQFF.

The CDR3 is CATQTSGAGELFF. Written as DNA, the CDR3 is TGTGCCACCCAGACTAGCGGGGCCGGGGAGCTGTTTTTT. V and J are TRBV19 and TRBJ2-2; 11 bases are shared with TRBD2. V was clipped by 10 bases and J by 6 bases; unmatched bases: 4. The germline gives CDR1 LNHDA, CDR2 SQIVND (reference sequence). This CDR3 has 13 residues.

This CDR3 reads CASSFTGTGGYGYTF. In DNA, the CDR3 is TGTGCCAGCAGCTTCACCGGGACAGGGGGTTATGGCTACACCTTC. J is TRBJ1-2 and V is TRBV7-2; 11 bases line up with TRBD1. The V and J ends lost 3 bases and 5 bases, in that order; junction bases with no gene match: 5. Per the germline V gene, CDR1 is SGHTA and CDR2 is FQGNSA. The CDR3 is 15 amino acids.

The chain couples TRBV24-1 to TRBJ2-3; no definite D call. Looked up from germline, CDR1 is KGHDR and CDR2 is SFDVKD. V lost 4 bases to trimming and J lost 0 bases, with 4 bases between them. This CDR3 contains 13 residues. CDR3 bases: TGTGCCACCAGTGAAGCGAGCACAGATACGCAGTATTTT. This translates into CATSEASTDTQYF.

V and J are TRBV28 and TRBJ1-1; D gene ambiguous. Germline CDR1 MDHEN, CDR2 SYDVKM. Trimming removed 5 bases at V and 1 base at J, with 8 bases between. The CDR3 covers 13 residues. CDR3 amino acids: CASSRPRNTEAFF. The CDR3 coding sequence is TGTGCCAGCAGTAGGCCCAGGAACACTGAAGCTTTCTTT.

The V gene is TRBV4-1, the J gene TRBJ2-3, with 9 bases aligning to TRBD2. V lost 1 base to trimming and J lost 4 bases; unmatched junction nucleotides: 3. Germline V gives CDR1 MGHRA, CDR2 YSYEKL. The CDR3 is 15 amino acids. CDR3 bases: TGCGCCAGCAGCCAAGTGGGACTAGCTGCAGATACGCAGTATTTT. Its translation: CASSQVGLAADTQYF.

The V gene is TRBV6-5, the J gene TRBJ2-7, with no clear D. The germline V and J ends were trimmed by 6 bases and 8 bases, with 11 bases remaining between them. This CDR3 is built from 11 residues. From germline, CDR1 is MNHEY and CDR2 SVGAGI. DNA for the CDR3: TGTGCCAGCAGGGAGTCAGTTAAGCAGTACTTC. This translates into CASRESVKQYF.